Below, 2 T cell receptor beta chains from the same sample are listed, as sequenced in a study of T cell changes during pregnancy in multiple sclerosis. The table came from immunoSEQ multiplex PCR; TCRdb's copy has only in-frame clones and leaves some out. The table has more than 45,000 clones, 80% to 95% seen once; the top ten hold around 0.29%. The specimen was CD4+ T cells from peripheral blood mononuclear cells, collected in the second trimester of pregnancy. The receptors stem from a female donor with multiple sclerosis, enrolled in a pregnancy study.

This clone came up once. The chain joins TRBV5-6 to TRBJ2-1, with 9 bases matching TRBD1. In germline, CDR1 is SGHDT, CDR2 YYEEEE. The length of the CDR3 is 16 residues. Trimming removed 0 bases from V and 2 bases from J; junction bases left unmatched: 3. CDR3 in DNA: TGTGCCAGCAGCTTGGGTGACAGGGGGGCCTACAATGAGCAGTTCTTC. It codes for CASSLGDRGAYNEQFF. Full variable domain (rest looked up from reference TRBV5-6 and TRBJ2-1): DAGVTQSPTHLIKTRGQQVTLRCSPKSGHDTVSWYQQALGQGPQFIFQYYEEEERQRGNFPDRFSGHQFPNYSSELNVNALLLGDSALYLCASSLGDRGAYNEQFFGPGTRLTVL.

The chain is built from TRBV7-6 and TRBJ2-1; 9 bases align to TRBD2. Germline lookup yields CDR1 SGHVS and CDR2 FNYEAQ. CDR3 length equals 14 residues. The junction had 4 bases not matched to a gene; V was cut back by 4 bases and J by 6 bases. The CDR3, as DNA: TGTGCCAGCAGCTCGCGGGGGGGCTTCAATGAGCAGTTCTTC. Amino acid sequence: CASSSRGGFNEQFF.